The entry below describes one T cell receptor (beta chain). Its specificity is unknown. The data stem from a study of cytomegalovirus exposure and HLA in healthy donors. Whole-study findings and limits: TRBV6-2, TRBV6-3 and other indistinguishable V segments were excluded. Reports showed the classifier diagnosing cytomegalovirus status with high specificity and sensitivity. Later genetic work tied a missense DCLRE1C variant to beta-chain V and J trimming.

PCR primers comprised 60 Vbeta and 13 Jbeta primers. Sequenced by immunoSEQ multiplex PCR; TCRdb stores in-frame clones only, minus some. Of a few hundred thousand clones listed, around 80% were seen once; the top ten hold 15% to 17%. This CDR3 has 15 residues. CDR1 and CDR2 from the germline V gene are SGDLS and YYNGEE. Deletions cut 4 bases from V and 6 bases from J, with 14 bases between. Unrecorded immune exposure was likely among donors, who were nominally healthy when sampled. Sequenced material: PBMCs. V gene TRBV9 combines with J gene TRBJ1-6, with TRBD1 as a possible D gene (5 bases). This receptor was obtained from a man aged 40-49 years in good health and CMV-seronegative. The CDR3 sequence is CASSLRGRGNSPLHF. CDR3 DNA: TGTGCCAGCAGCTTAAGGGGCAGAGGTAATTCACCCCTCCACTTT.